This T cell receptor (beta chain) was documented in a study of CD8 T cells in Susac syndrome (dated by TCRdb to about 2019). Regarding the complete study: Whether CD8+ T cell activation and differentiation in Susac syndrome was antigen driven was tested using repertoire sequencing.

RNA was extracted using the RNeasy kit, and about 0.45 to 1 ug of the RNA was reverse transcribed with random hexamers. The immunoSEQ multiplex PCR assay, which covers 54 Vbeta and 13 Jbeta segments, was used to amplify TCR beta CDR3 regions. PCR amplification bias was corrected using a synthetic template baseline for primer optimization and computational correction. The source study handled its data this way. Reads were annotated to V, D and J genes per IMGT and analyzed with immunoSEQ Analyzer, keeping only productive sequences. Clonality was computed as one minus Shannon entropy normalized by log2 of the number of productive unique sequences. For each patient and control, public and private clones were evaluated within the 100 most prevalent clones. Clones were defined as Susac-specific when absent from the healthy and MS cohorts, from 1052 published viral clones and from other ImmuneACCESS disease sequences. TCRdb cleaned the public reads at Q25 with fastp, built clones with MiXCR and kept in-frame beta chains. Identical CDR3 protein sequences are pooled into one entry, listed with their most common genes and DNA. What appears here as the V and J calls and clone size reflects TCRdb's work, not the paper's. The sample profile shows around 190,000 distinct CDR3 sequences; 85% to 95% of them were found once. About 0.1% of the sample comes from the top ten.

Concerning this clonotype: This receptor's antigen is unknown. The input lacks base qualities; no much larger clone sits a single base away.

Sequences MNHEY (CDR1) and SVGAGI (CDR2) are obtained from the germline V gene. Inclusive of the bounding cysteine and phenylalanine, the CDR3 is 13 residues long. The entry retains the CDR3 DNA only, 39 bases that are in frame from base 1. Peripheral blood CD8+ and CD4+ T cells from healthy donors, Susac syndrome patients and multiple sclerosis patients were profiled using high-throughput TCR beta sequencing. Healthy donors were age- and sex-matched controls. Bulk CD8+ and CD4+ T cells were purified by magnetic negative isolation, whereas CD8+ TEMRA cells were enriched by FACS. Blood was collected in EDTA tubes and processed within 24 hours, with PBMCs isolated through density gradient centrifugation. PBMCs intended for TCR sequencing were cryopreserved in liquid nitrogen and were subsequently thawed in a 37 degrees C water bath. Purity of sorted or isolated CD4+, CD8+ and CD8+ TEMRA cells was at least 90%.

Study-wide conclusions, independent of this receptor: The number of individuals in the TCR sequencing and HLA analysis was acknowledged as relatively small.

Sequencing was performed on CD4+ T cells from PBMCs. Rearrangement joined TRBV6-5 to TRBJ1-1; TRBD1 matches 7 bases in the middle. The TCR originated in a human donor in good health. The CDR3 protein is CATVIRGPGQAFF. The nucleotides are TGTGCAACAGTGATAAGGGGGCCAGGGCAAGCTTTCTTT.